This is a list of T cell receptor beta chains from one sample in a study of blood T cell repertoires in COVID-19. Generated by immunoSEQ multiplex PCR, the TCRdb table keeps only in-frame clones and is missing some. The repertoire holds 55,000 to 70,000 clones, with about 81% as singletons. The source material was peripheral blood. The origin of the receptors is an elderly man with acute or convalescent COVID-19. CDR3s include the opening cysteine and the closing phenylalanine or tryptophan. Fields, in order: V gene, clone size, CDR3 protein. Rows may omit the clone size; those that give it use once, few, many or a size class.

v_call: TRBV7-2; clone_size: .; cdr3_aa: CASSSSSGNMYNEQFF
v_call: TRBV20-1; clone_size: few; cdr3_aa: CSASAQQGREFF
v_call: TRBV5-5; clone_size: .; cdr3_aa: CASSRGGATDYGYTF
v_call: TRBV5-1; clone_size: .; cdr3_aa: CASSPSGGTDIQYF
v_call: TRBV15; clone_size: .; cdr3_aa: CATVQGATNEKLFF
v_call: TRBV18; clone_size: .; cdr3_aa: CASSPTGTSGTDTQYF
v_call: TRBV11-2; clone_size: .; cdr3_aa: CASSLVPRTAEDTQYF
v_call: TRBV7-2; clone_size: .; cdr3_aa: CASSLVGGSSYEQYF
v_call: TRBV5-6; clone_size: .; cdr3_aa: CASSLVRDSQNQPQHF
v_call: TRBV7-9; clone_size: .; cdr3_aa: CASSLDPRADGYTF
v_call: TRBV9; clone_size: once; cdr3_aa: CASSVYPGGQNNEQFF
v_call: TRBV5-6; clone_size: few; cdr3_aa: CASSLGTGAEWQPQHF
v_call: TRBV7-9; clone_size: .; cdr3_aa: CASSPLGAGVETQYF
v_call: TRBV14; clone_size: many; cdr3_aa: CASSRNSGEQFF
v_call: TRBV7-8; clone_size: .; cdr3_aa: CASSVRRGDPSYEQYF
v_call: TRBV6-5; clone_size: once; cdr3_aa: CASSYSLADGELFF
v_call: TRBV6-1; clone_size: .; cdr3_aa: CASSDDRSTEAFF
v_call: TRBV7-8; clone_size: .; cdr3_aa: CASSSRGNSLNYGYTF
v_call: TRBV5-4; clone_size: .; cdr3_aa: CASSLSPDSMNTEAFF
v_call: TRBV4-1; clone_size: .; cdr3_aa: CASSLDLQGFRGYTF
v_call: TRBV10-3; clone_size: .; cdr3_aa: CAISESREGIVGYTF
v_call: TRBV10-3; clone_size: few; cdr3_aa: CAISEGVLAGRNVGYTF
v_call: TRBV4-3; clone_size: .; cdr3_aa: CASSGLAGGIYNEQFF
v_call: TRBV9; clone_size: .; cdr3_aa: CASSVGPLVGELFF
v_call: TRBV28; clone_size: .; cdr3_aa: CASTSSTDTQYF
v_call: TRBV2; clone_size: .; cdr3_aa: CASARLLNTEAFF
v_call: TRBV5-1; clone_size: .; cdr3_aa: CASSLETNNSPLHF
v_call: TRBV19; clone_size: .; cdr3_aa: CASSIGSREKLFF
v_call: TRBV2; clone_size: few; cdr3_aa: CASTRTGLNTEAFF
v_call: TRBV30; clone_size: .; cdr3_aa: CAWTKGAGDQPQHF
v_call: TRBV11-3; clone_size: .; cdr3_aa: CASSPGGERGEAFF
v_call: TRBV9; clone_size: .; cdr3_aa: CASSVGGNTQYF
v_call: TRBV9; clone_size: once; cdr3_aa: CASSAGLDFEETQYF
v_call: TRBV3-1/TRBV3-2; clone_size: .; cdr3_aa: CASSQDQGVNTIYF
v_call: TRBV29-1; clone_size: .; cdr3_aa: CSVDLEGGTEAFF
v_call: TRBV19; clone_size: medium-sized; cdr3_aa: CASSISTSANTGELFF
v_call: TRBV3-1/TRBV3-2; clone_size: once; cdr3_aa: CASSPVGQGNSPLHF
v_call: TRBV12-3/TRBV12-4; clone_size: .; cdr3_aa: CASSLSEADTQYF
v_call: TRBV6-4; clone_size: .; cdr3_aa: CASSKIQGTDTQYF
v_call: TRBV5-8; clone_size: .; cdr3_aa: CASSLARTGTYEQYF
v_call: TRBV3-1/TRBV3-2; clone_size: .; cdr3_aa: CASSPEGGGEKLFF
v_call: TRBV7-2; clone_size: .; cdr3_aa: CASSLQIRGTHQRGNEQFF
v_call: TRBV7-9; clone_size: .; cdr3_aa: CASSFQQGDTEAFF
v_call: TRBV9; clone_size: .; cdr3_aa: CASSPPRAPDTQYF
v_call: TRBV4-3; clone_size: .; cdr3_aa: CASSLYRGEKLFF
v_call: TRBV5-5; clone_size: .; cdr3_aa: CASSPTGDGNTIYF